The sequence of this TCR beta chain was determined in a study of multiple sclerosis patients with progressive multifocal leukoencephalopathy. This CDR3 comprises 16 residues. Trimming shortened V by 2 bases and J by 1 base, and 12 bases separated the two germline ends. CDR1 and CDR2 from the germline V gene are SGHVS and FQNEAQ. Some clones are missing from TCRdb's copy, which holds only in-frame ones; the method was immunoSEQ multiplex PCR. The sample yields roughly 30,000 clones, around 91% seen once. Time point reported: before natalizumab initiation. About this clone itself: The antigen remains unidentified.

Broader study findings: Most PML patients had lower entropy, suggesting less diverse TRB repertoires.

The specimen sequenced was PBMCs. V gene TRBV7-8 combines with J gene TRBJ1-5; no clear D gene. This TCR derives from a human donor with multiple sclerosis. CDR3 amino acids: CASSLFLGVSNQPQHF. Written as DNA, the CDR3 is TGTGCCAGCAGCTTATTTCTGGGCGTCAGCAATCAGCCCCAGCATTTT.